The clone carrying this T cell receptor beta chain was seen more than once but under ten times. What it binds is unknown. Each TCR beta cDNA library carried unique molecular identifiers. TCRdb ran MiXCR on the PCR reads and lists one entry per CDR3 protein. The sample consists of 750,000 to 950,000 distinct CDR3 sequences, 40% to 55% of them appearing once. The germline V gene encodes CDR1 SEHNR and CDR2 FQNEAQ (reference sequence). The CDR3 runs to 12 residues. Trimming left V 5 bases short and J 6 bases short, with 11 bases between. The sample originates from a study of post-analysis software for immune sequencing data. Study summary: The disease courses covered relapsing-remitting, secondary progressive and progressive-relapsing multiple sclerosis. Study-wide points: The F measure placed samples prepared in the same batch into strongly shared clusters. Higher frequency in patients than in controls was seen for several TRBV segments, with TRBV5-6, TRBV5-1 and TRBV20-1 among them. People with multiple sclerosis had a significantly lower normalized Chao1 diversity than controls did.

Sequencing used blood. The chain combines TRBV7-9 with TRBJ2-7; D is possibly TRBD2 (6 bases). The receptor was isolated from a girl aged 5-17 years with multiple sclerosis. The CDR3 nucleotides are TGTGCCAGCAGCCGGACTATCTTCGAGCAGTACTTC. Protein: CASSRTIFEQYF.